This T cell receptor (beta chain) originates from a study of CD8 T cells in Susac syndrome. Study results and limitations: Peak Susac CD8+ clonal expansion occurred in TEMRA cells and active patients. The study conceded that relatively few individuals underwent its TCR sequencing and HLA analysis.

CDR1 is SQVTM, CDR2 ANQGSEA, per germline. Deletions cut 1 base from V and 3 bases from J, with 8 bases between. The CDR3 is 13 amino acids. Reverse transcription of about 0.5 to 1 ug RNA used random hexamers. TCRdb called the immunoSEQ multiplex PCR reads again in MiXCR, with one record for every CDR3 protein. The table records roughly 86,000 distinct CDR3 sequences, about 96% of them present only once. Remarks on this clonotype: The antigen remains unidentified.

Negative isolation was used for CD8+ and CD4+ T cells, and FACS enrichment was applied to TEMRA cells. This receptor was identified in a human donor with Susac syndrome. The specimen sequenced was CD8+ T cells from PBMCs. This chain connects TRBV29-1 to TRBJ2-3, with D maybe TRBD1 (5 bases). This CDR3 reads CSVEGRVTDTQYF. The CDR3 DNA reads TGCAGCGTTGAAGGCAGGGTAACAGATACGCAGTATTTT.